This T cell receptor (beta chain) was identified during a study of T cells in Graves' hyperthyroidism and ophthalmopathy. The CDR3 runs to 14 residues. Germline V gene lookup returns CDR1 SGHDN and CDR2 FVKESK. V was shortened by 0 bases and J by 5 bases, with 7 bases between the two germline ends. Pregnant or lactating patients were excluded, as were those with uncontrolled infection or other autoimmune disease. The source material, RNA transcripts, was used to amplify TCR beta CDR3 regions. The TCR CDR3 was amplified in a first-round RT-PCR using the HTBI primer set. Via MiXCR, TCRdb re-called the multiplex PCR reads, giving one row per CDR3 protein. Among hundreds of thousands of distinct CDR3 sequences, 35% were seen once, and the ten largest hold less than 40%. This clonotype was seen ten or more times.

The clonotype was recovered from a woman in her forties with Graves' hyperthyroidism. The sequenced sample was blood. The V call is TRBV14, the J call TRBJ2-2; D is unresolved. The CDR3 DNA reads TGTGCCAGCAGCCAAGATCTTTGGACCGGGGAGCTGTTTTTT. Its translation: CASSQDLWTGELFF.